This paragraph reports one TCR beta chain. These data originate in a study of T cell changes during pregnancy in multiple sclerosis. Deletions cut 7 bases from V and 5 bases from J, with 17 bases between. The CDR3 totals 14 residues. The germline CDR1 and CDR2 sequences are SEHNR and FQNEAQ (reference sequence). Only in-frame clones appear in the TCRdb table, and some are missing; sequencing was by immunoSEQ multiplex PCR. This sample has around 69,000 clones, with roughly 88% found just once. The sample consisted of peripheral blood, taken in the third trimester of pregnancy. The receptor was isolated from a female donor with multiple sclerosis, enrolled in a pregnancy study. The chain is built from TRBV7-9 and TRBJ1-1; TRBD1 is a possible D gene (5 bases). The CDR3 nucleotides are TGTGCCAGCACCCAGTCAGGGCTGAGAACTGAAGCTTTCTTT. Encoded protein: CASTQSGLRTEAFF. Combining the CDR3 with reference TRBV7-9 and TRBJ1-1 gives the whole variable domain DTGVSQNPRHKITKRGQNVTFRCDPISEHNRLYWYRQTLGQGPEFLTYFQNEAQLEKSRLLSDRFSAERPKGSFSTLEIQRTEQGDSAMYLCASTQSGLRTEAFFGQGTRLTVV.